The T cell receptor (beta chain) under discussion was sequenced for a study of blood T cell repertoires in COVID-19. Study background: Samples representing acute and convalescent COVID-19 were sourced from the United States, Italy and Spain.

This clone was picked up one time. V was pared by 3 bases and J by 4 bases, with 3 bases of the junction left unmatched. The V gene's germline CDR1 is LGHNA and CDR2 YNFKEQ. The CDR3 is 15 amino acids. Original analysis: For nucleated cells, counts were estimated from reference gene primer amplification. TCRdb's table, derived via immunoSEQ multiplex PCR, lists solely in-frame clones and lacks some. For V, J and clone size, that table is used; D and trimming come from the DNA. The table shows roughly 330,000 clones, with approximately 90% occurring only once. Input material: peripheral blood. The source of this sequence is a man aged 25 to 45 with COVID-19, enrolled during active disease. V is TRBV4-2 and J is TRBJ2-1; TRBD1 agrees at 10 bases. This CDR3 reads CASSQPDRGYNEQFF. The CDR3 region has the DNA TGTGCCAGCAGCCAGCCGGACAGGGGGTACAATGAGCAGTTCTTC.